Included here is one T cell receptor (beta chain) sequence, with context. The antigen is unknown. The record originates from a study of CD8 T cells in ankylosing spondylitis. Generation of TCR beta libraries employed quantitative 5'-RACE incorporating molecular barcodes. MiXCR was run by TCRdb on the 5' RACE reads, yielding one entry per CDR3 protein. The sample shows roughly 370,000 distinct CDR3 sequences, about a fifth of them seen only once. CDR3 length: 15 residues. Germline V gene lookup returns CDR1 SGHRS and CDR2 YFSETQ. The V segment lost 0 bases and the J segment 0 bases; nucleotides outside the gene matches: 3. The study's findings and limits: About 8 highly homologous variants made up a TCR beta motif, and this motif appeared characteristic of ankylosing spondylitis blood. Researchers reportedly found disease-linked clones significantly enriched in matched ankylosing spondylitis synovial fluid.

The chain carries TRBV5-1 and TRBJ2-7, with 7 bases fitting TRBD1. The sample was blood, either unsorted or a sorted T cell fraction (not recorded which). This sequence was found in a male donor with ankylosing spondylitis. CDR3 coding DNA: TGCGCCAGCAGCTTGGGGTGGGACAGCTCCTACGAGCAGTACTTC. Translating it yields CASSLGWDSSYEQYF.